The clone carrying this TCR beta chain was seen once. Its specificity is not known. The sample is drawn from a study of early stage breast cancer tumors. Study-wide results and caveats: Compared with adjacent normal breast tissue, tumors showed 2 to 3-fold greater T cell density and higher clonality.

The CDR3 runs to 15 residues. V lost 1 base to trimming and J lost 5 bases, with 12 bases between them. Germline-derived CDR1 and CDR2 are SGHNT and YYREEE (reference sequence). Using immunoSEQ multiplex PCR, the repertoire was profiled, and TCRdb retains in-frame clones only, with some absent. The profile shows roughly 56,000 clones, about 74% of them singletons. The TCR sequence derives from a person between 30 and 45 years old with breast cancer. The sample was blood. The chain carries TRBV5-4 and TRBJ2-2; TRBD2 might be the D (6 bases). Written as DNA, the CDR3 is TGTGCCAGCAGCTTGTTCCAGGCGGGGACCGGGGAGCTGTTTTTT. It yields the protein CASSLFQAGTGELFF.